This TCR beta chain came from a study of T cells in women clearing cervical HPV infection (dated by TCRdb to 2016 to 2019). Broadly, across the study: The cases were about 25 women with histologically confirmed HPV16-related CIN3 or worse, and 2 of these cases were invasive cancers. Since only a few of the women had HLA typing available, the possibility that HLA type was acting as a confounder could not be ruled out. Controls were more than 20 women whose single incident HPV16 infection cleared within 12 months without precancer or cancer developing. Cases and controls were matched on year of sample collection and on age within five years. Cases had a median age of almost 35 years compared with about 40 for controls, and baseline characteristics showed no significant differences between the groups. The parent cohort enrolled 10,000 or so women aged 18 or older in Guanacaste, Costa Rica, during about 1993 to 1994 and followed them for about 7 years. For cases, a median interval of 149 days, with an interquartile range of roughly 85 to 220 days, was observed between lesion detection and blood sampling. Five blinded duplicates per group were added as quality controls, so that 60 or so samples were obtained: roughly 50 participants and around 10 replicates. The exploratory proof-of-principle case-control study was nested within the Guanacaste HPV Natural History Study in Costa Rica and compared TCR repertoires across cervical HPV16 outcomes. Case blood was taken at the visit when the lesion was first identified, whereas control blood was taken when infection was no longer detected. Overall study results and their limits: The cross-sectional design could not show whether associations preceded infection or resulted from it; effector/memory subsets and HPV-specific T cells were not isolated. Because the number of T cells in each sample was unknown, differences in richness could reflect differing T-cell content rather than repertoire biology. CIN3+ cases had significantly higher TCR repertoire richness than controls across sequencing depths, but evenness did not differ between the groups. Cases had lower TRBV6-7 relative abundance than controls (roughly 0.12% versus 0.17%; Bonferroni P = 0.0008). By combining richness with V gene abundances, random forest classifiers separated cases from controls with an estimated AUC of just over 0.8.

The immunoSEQ assay used multiplex PCR to amplify TCR beta CDR3 regions from an average of about 1,200 ng of genomic DNA per sample. The assay corrected primer bias using a complete synthetic TCR repertoire to establish an amplification baseline. Amplicons were sequenced on the Illumina platform. In the paper's pipeline: Sequences were error-corrected by clustering with frequency ratios and a modified nearest-neighbor algorithm and were then analyzed in the immunoSEQ Analyzer with IMGT gene definitions. TCR richness and evenness were averaged over 20 rarefaction repeats at each rarefaction depth, excluding samples with fewer sequences than the depth. Wilcoxon rank sum tests with FDR correction were used to compare relative abundances of V, D and J genes between the groups. An intraclass correlation of roughly 96% for TCR richness and an average of roughly 76% across about 66 gene segments were obtained from the blinded duplicates. TCRdb took over this immuneACCESS table, retaining in-frame rearrangements with V and J assigned. Such tables are incomplete; in checked studies, under half of the missing clones stem from an unresolved V gene, and the remainder is unexplained. The D gene and trimming were derived from the DNA, and the V and J assignments and clone size from that table. The record for this sample contains about 29,000 clones. The leading ten clones occupy about 2.8% of the sample.

Every participant had a single incident cervical HPV16 infection, and prevalent HPV16 infections were excluded. Cervical HPV DNA was detected with MY09/MY11 PCR, and genotyping was done by dot-blot hybridization. Roughly 16 mL of heparinized blood were centrifuged, and the buffy coat was split into aliquots, frozen at -30 degrees C, and then kept at -80 degrees C. QIAGEN kits were used to extract genomic DNA from the buffy coat specimens. Concerning this clone: It has no known antigen specificity. The sequence runs out 3 residues before the end of the CDR3; the remainder is reconstructed from the germline J gene.

There are 15 amino acids in the CDR3, from cysteine to phenylalanine inclusive. The DNA shown is the part of the CDR3 that was read: 36 bases, in frame from base 1. V is trimmed back by 6 bases and J by 2 bases, and the junction contains 3 bases that no gene match accounts for. The TCR originated in a woman aged 18-69 years with a cervical HPV16 infection that either progressed to CIN3+ or cleared (not recorded which). Sequencing input: blood buffy coat. Here the chain combines TRBV12-3 or TRBV12-4 and TRBJ2-6, with 8 bases matching TRBD1. The CDR3 protein: CASRPGGAGANVLTF. The DNA read from the CDR3 is TGTGCCAGCAGACCAGGGGGCGCTGGGGCCAACGTC.